The rows below give T cell receptor beta chains drawn from one sample of a study of blood T cells in healthy people across ages. TCRdb re-called the 5' RACE reads with MiXCR, one entry per CDR3 protein. The repertoire consists of roughly 2 million distinct CDR3 sequences, with around half occurring once and the leading ten covering approximately 2.1%. The source material was blood. The receptors were sampled from a woman between 40 and 50 years old in good health. CDR3s include the opening cysteine and the closing phenylalanine or tryptophan. Each record gives: V gene, CDR3 protein.

>TRBV6-2/TRBV6-3
CASTGTDTQYF
>TRBV7-2
CASSSGSVLGTDTQYF
>TRBV6-2/TRBV6-3
CASTSDRGRNEQFF
>TRBV7-2
CASFQRNRGSHNYGYTF
>TRBV12-3/TRBV12-4
CASSQSVPYNEQFF
>TRBV5-1
CASRTTGGGNEKLFF
>TRBV27
CASSLLGGREQYF
>TRBV6-1
CASSPLKGGAGANVLTF
>TRBV5-6
CASTLTGMETQYF
>TRBV5-1
CASRFDRVPQYF
>TRBV6-5
CASSETGWGYTF
>TRBV7-8
CASSLIGASEAFF
>TRBV6-2/TRBV6-3
CASRHDRTTNYGYTF
>TRBV20-1
CSARDGGLVTF
>TRBV20-1
CSATSGGGLNEQFF
>TRBV7-2
CASSSDPGPFYGYTF
>TRBV11-2
CASSYSGRTSTDTQYF